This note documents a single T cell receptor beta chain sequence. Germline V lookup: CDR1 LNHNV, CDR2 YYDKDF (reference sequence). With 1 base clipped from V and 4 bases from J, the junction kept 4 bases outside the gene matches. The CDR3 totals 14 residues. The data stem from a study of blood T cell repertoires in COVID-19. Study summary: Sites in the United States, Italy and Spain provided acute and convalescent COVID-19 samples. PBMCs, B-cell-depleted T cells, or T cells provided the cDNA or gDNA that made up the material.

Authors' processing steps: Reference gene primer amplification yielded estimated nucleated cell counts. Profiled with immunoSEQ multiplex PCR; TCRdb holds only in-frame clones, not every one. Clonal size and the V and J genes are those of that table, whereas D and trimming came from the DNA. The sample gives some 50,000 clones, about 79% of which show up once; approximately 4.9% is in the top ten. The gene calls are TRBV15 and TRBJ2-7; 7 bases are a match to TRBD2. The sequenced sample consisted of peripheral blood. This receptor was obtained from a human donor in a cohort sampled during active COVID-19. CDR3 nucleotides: TGTGCCACCAGCAGAGGGGGGGGGTCGTACGAGCAGTACTTC. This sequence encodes CATSRGGGSYEQYF.